This T cell receptor (beta chain) was identified during a study of blood T cell repertoires in COVID-19. The CDR3 loop spans 13 amino acids. V was trimmed by 7 bases and J by 6 bases, leaving 14 bases between them. The germline CDR1 and CDR2 sequences are SNHLY and FYNNEI. Repertoires were generated with immunoSEQ multiplex PCR, while TCRdb's copy carries only in-frame clones and drops some. The data hold about 150,000 clones, with 84% observed a single time. Source material: PBMCs or T cells enriched from blood (not recorded which). The chain combines TRBV2 with TRBJ2-3, with D tentatively TRBD2 (5 bases). The sequence was collected from a woman aged 45-65 years with acute COVID-19. The DNA of the CDR3 is TGTGCCAGCACTTGGGGAGTGGGGGATACGCAGTATTTT. This sequence encodes CASTWGVGDTQYF. Supplemented by reference TRBV2 and TRBJ2-3, the full variable domain reads EPEVTQTPSHQVTQMGQEVILRCVPISNHLYFYWYRQILGQKVEFLVSFYNNEISEKSEIFDDQFSVERPDGSNFTLKIRSTKLEDSAMYFCASTWGVGDTQYFGPGTRLTVL.